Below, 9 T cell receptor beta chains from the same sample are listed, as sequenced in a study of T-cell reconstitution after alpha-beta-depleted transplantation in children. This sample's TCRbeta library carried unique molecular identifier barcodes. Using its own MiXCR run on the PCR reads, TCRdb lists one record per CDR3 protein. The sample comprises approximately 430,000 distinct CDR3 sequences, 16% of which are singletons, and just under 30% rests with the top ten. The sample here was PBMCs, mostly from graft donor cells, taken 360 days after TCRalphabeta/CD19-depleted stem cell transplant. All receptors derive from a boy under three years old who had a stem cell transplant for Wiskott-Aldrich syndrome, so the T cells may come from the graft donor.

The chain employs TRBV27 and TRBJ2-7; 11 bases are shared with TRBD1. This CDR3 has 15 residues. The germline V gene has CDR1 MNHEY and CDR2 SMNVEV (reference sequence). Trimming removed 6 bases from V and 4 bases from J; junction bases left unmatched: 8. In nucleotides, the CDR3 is TGTGCCAGCAGCACACCCGGGACAGGGGGTTACGAGCAGTACTTC. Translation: CASSTPGTGGYEQYF.

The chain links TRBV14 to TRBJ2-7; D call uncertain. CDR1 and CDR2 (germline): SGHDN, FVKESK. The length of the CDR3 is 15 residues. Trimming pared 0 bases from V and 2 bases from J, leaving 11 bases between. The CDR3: CASSQESRLPYEQYF. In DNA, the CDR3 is TGTGCCAGCAGCCAAGAAAGCCGATTACCCTACGAGCAGTACTTC.

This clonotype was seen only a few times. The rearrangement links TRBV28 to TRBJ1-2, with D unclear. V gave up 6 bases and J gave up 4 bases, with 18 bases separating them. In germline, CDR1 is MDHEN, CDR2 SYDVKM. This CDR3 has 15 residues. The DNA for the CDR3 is TGTGCCAGCAGACCCCTCGGGGTTTCGACCTATGGCTACACCTTC. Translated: CASRPLGVSTYGYTF.

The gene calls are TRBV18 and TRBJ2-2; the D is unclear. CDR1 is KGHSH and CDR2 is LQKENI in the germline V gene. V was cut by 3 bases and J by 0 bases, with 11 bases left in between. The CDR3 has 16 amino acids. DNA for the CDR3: TGTGCCAGCTCACCGCGACGGAGCCCGAACACCGGGGAGCTGTTTTTT. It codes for CASSPRRSPNTGELFF.

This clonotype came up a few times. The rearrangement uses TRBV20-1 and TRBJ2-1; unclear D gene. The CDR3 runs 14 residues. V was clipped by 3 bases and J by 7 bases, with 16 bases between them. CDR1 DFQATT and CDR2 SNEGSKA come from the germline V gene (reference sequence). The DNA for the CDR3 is TGCAGTGCTAGGTGGTACCCCTATTGGAATGAGCAGTTCTTC. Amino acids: CSARWYPYWNEQFF.

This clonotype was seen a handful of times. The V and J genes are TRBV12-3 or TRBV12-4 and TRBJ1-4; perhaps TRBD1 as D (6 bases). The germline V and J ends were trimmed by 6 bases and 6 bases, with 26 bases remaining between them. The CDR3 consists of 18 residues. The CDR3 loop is CASSLDRLNGHRDEKLFF. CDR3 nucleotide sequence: TGTGCCAGCAGCCTTGACAGGCTGAACGGACATAGAGATGAAAAACTGTTTTTT.

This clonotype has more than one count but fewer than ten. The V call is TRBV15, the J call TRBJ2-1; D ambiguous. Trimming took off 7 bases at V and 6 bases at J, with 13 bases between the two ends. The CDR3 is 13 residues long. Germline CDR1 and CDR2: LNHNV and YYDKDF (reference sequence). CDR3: CATTGRSRNEQFF. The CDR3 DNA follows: TGTGCCACCACCGGCCGAAGCCGCAATGAGCAGTTCTTC.

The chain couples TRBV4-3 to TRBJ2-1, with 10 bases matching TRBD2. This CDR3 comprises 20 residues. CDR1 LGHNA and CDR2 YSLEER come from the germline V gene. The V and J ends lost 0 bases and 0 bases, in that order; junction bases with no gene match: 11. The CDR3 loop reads CASSQELASGRPSSYNEQFF. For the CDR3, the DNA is TGCGCCAGCAGCCAAGAGTTGGCTAGCGGGAGACCGAGCTCCTACAATGAGCAGTTCTTC.

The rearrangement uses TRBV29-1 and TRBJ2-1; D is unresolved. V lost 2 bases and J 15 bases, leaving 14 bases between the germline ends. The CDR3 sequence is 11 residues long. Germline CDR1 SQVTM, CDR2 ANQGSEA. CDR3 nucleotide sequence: TGCAGCGTTGAACTACGGACGCTGCTGTTCTTC. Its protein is CSVELRTLLFF.